The clone carrying this TCR beta chain was detected many times. This CDR3 spans 13 amino acids. Germline V lookup: CDR1 SGDLS, CDR2 YYNGEE. V was trimmed by 2 bases and J by 2 bases, leaving 5 bases between them. The record originates from a study of CD8 T cells in ankylosing spondylitis. One entry per CDR3 protein results from TCRdb running MiXCR on the 5' RACE reads. The table includes roughly 130,000 distinct CDR3 sequences, more than 6.5% detected once. The source material was blood, either unsorted or a sorted T cell fraction (not recorded which). The receptor's source is a male donor with ankylosing spondylitis or in good health (not recorded which). The V call is TRBV9, the J call TRBJ2-1; D unclear. The CDR3 is CASSVWPYNEQFF. In DNA, the CDR3 is TGTGCCAGCAGCGTTTGGCCCTACAATGAGCAGTTCTTC.